This is a list of T cell receptor beta chains from one sample in a study of shared clonotypes between healthy human individuals. Libraries were prepared by immunoSEQ multiplex PCR; TCRdb keeps only in-frame clonotypes and omits some of them. The sample has 2 million to 2.5 million clones; about 90% are singletons. The source material was naive CD4+ T cells from PBMCs. The receptor set was obtained from a man between 18 and 29 years old in good health. Some clones in this sample may be carry-over from other donors' samples. CDR3s include the opening cysteine and the closing phenylalanine or tryptophan. The order of the fields is D gene, J gene, V gene, clone size, CDR3 protein, CDR3 DNA. A D gene is named only where the DNA matches it firmly. Size is stated for part of the rows, as once, few or many counts, or as a class when the clone is expanded.

>.|TRBJ1-2|TRBV7-9|.
CASSQRQAHYGYTF
TGTGCCAGCAGCCAGCGACAGGCTCACTATGGCTACACCTTC
>.|TRBJ1-1|TRBV18|few
CASSPLYRSQGSDEAFF
TGTGCCAGCTCACCACTCTACCGGTCTCAGGGTTCGGATGAAGCTTTCTTT
>TRBD1|TRBJ1-5|TRBV15|.
CATSRGGQGHQPQHF
TGTGCCACCAGCAGAGGGGGACAGGGGCATCAGCCCCAGCATTTT
>TRBD1|TRBJ1-2|TRBV19|.
CASIEYPGQGLYGYTF
TGTGCCAGTATCGAATACCCGGGACAGGGACTCTATGGCTACACCTTC
>.|TRBJ2-1|TRBV5-1|.
CASSSFPGNEQFF
TGCGCCAGCAGCTCTTTCCCCGGCAATGAGCAGTTCTTC
>.|TRBJ2-7|TRBV4-2|.
CASSQDRVSYEQYF
TGTGCCAGCAGCCAAGACAGGGTCTCCTACGAGCAGTACTTC
>.|TRBJ2-5|TRBV5-1|.
CASHTRTGSLETQYF
TGCGCCAGCCATACGAGGACCGGGAGCCTTGAGACCCAGTACTTC
>.|TRBJ1-2|TRBV29-1|.
CSVVTTGFGYTF
TGCAGCGTTGTAACGACAGGCTTTGGCTACACCTTC
>TRBD1|TRBJ2-1|TRBV2|.
CASSELRDRGLNEQFF
TGTGCCAGCAGTGAATTAAGGGACAGGGGGCTGAATGAGCAGTTCTTC
>.|TRBJ1-5|TRBV2|few
CASSGAHQPQHF
TGTGCCAGCAGTGGGGCCCATCAGCCCCAGCATTTT
>.|TRBJ1-1|TRBV9|once
CASSQGRGTEAFF
TGTGCCAGCAGCCAGGGGAGGGGGACTGAAGCTTTCTTT
>TRBD1|TRBJ2-3|TRBV6-5|.
CASSPWIQGTDTQYF
TGTGCCAGCAGCCCCTGGATACAGGGGACCGATACGCAGTATTTT
>TRBD2|TRBJ2-5|TRBV11-2|.
CASSGGTRQETQYF
TGTGCCAGCAGCGGCGGGACTAGACAAGAGACCCAGTACTTC
>.|TRBJ2-3|TRBV6-6|once
CASSLSGEGTDTQYF
TGTGCCAGCAGTTTATCAGGGGAAGGCACAGATACGCAGTATTTT
>TRBD2|TRBJ2-3|TRBV7-3|.
CASSLGSGRAGDTQYF
TGTGCCAGCAGCTTAGGTAGCGGGAGGGCGGGAGATACGCAGTATTTT
>.|TRBJ1-6|TRBV28|.
CASNWGIYNSPLHF
TGTGCCAGCAACTGGGGGATATATAATTCACCCCTCCACTTT